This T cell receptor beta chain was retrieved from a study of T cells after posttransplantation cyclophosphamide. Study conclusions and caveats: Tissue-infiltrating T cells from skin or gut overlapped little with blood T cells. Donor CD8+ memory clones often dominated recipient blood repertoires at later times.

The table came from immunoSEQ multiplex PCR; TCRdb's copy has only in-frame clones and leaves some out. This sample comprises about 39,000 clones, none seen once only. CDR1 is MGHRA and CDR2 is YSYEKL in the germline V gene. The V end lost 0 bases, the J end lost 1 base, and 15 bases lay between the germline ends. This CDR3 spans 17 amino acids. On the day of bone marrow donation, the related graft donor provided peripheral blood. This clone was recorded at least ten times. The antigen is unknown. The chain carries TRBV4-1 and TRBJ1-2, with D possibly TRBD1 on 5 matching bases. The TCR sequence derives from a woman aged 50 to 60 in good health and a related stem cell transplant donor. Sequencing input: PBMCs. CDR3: CASSQDHGGSFNYGYTF. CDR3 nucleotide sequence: TGCGCCAGCAGCCAAGATCACGGGGGGTCCTTTAACTATGGCTACACCTTC.